The 5 T cell receptor beta chains reported below all come from one sample, sequenced in a study of tumor-infiltrating lymphocytes in primary liver carcinoma. Alongside blood RNA obtained from unsorted whole blood, germline DNA was also extracted. Total RNA amounting to around 540 ng was the source from which TCR beta cDNA was made with a constant-region primer. Libraries covering TCR beta were generated through three nested multiplex PCR rounds (using a slightly modified ARM-PCR). PCR rounds one and two used TRBV1-TRBV30 forward primers with a C-beta reverse primer for around 9 cycles each. TCRdb itself ran the multiplex PCR reads through MiXCR, one entry per CDR3 protein. Seen here are about 320,000 distinct CDR3 sequences, roughly two thirds observed once, and the top ten hold 9% to 10%. The sample taken for sequencing was peripheral blood. These receptors came from a man in his forties or fifties with primary liver carcinoma and hepatitis B virus infection.

Points on this clonotype: This clone may be a read error of a much larger clone one base away. This sequence joins TRBV5-6 and TRBJ2-7; maybe TRBD2 (5 bases). This CDR3 has 14 residues. Germline V lookup: CDR1 SGHDT, CDR2 YYEEEE. The CDR3 nucleotides read TGTACCAGCAGCTTGGGAGCAGGTTCCTACGAGCAGTACTTC. This encodes CTSSLGAGSYEQYF.

The V call is TRBV11-1, the J call TRBJ2-5, with D unclear. The CDR3 consists of 13 residues. Germline-derived CDR1 and CDR2 are SGHAT and FQDESV (reference sequence). The V end was cut by 2 bases, the J end by 5 bases, with 9 bases between. The CDR3 loop reads CASSLSLNETQYF. The CDR3 nucleotides are TGTGCCAGCAGCTTATCTCTCAATGAGACCCAGTACTTC. Full variable domain (missing parts from reference TRBV11-1 and TRBJ2-5): EAEVAQSPRYKITEKSQAVAFWCDPISGHATLYWYRQILGQGPELLVQFQDESVVDDSQLPKDRFSAERLKGVDSTLKIQPAELGDSAMYLCASSLSLNETQYFGPGTRLLVL.

This chain joins TRBV5-1 and TRBJ1-5; 7 bases align to TRBD1. Germline V CDR1 and CDR2: SGHRS, YFSETQ. J lost 5 bases, V lost 4 bases, and 6 bases had no gene match. The length of the CDR3 is 14 residues. As DNA, the CDR3 is TGCGCCAGCAGCCGAGGGACAGCCGATCAGCCCCAGCATTTT. It encodes CASSRGTADQPQHF.

For this clonotype: The junction does not match germline at one end; this may be a read error. This chain joins TRBV11-2 and TRBJ2-7; tentatively, D is TRBD2 (7 bases). The CDR3 sequence is 16 residues long. CDR1 is SGHAT and CDR2 is FQNNGV in the germline V gene. The CDR3, as DNA: TGTGCCAACAGCATTACAGGGAGCGGGGTGGCCTACGAGCAGTACTTC. The encoded protein is CANSITGSGVAYEQYF.

Comment on this clonotype: A read error is possible here, since a much larger clone lies one base away. V usage is TRBV6-2 or TRBV6-3 and J usage is TRBJ2-7; the match to TRBD1 covers 7 bases. With V trimmed by 8 bases and J by 0 bases, 13 bases remained unmatched. Germline assignment: CDR1 MNHEY and CDR2 SVGEGT. This CDR3 region has 16 residues. As DNA, the CDR3 is TGTGCCAGCTGTTTAAACGCAGACAGGGCCTCCTACGAGCAGTACTTC. This sequence encodes CASCLNADRASYEQYF.